This T cell receptor (beta chain) comes out of a study of blood T cell repertoires in COVID-19. Trimming took 3 bases from V and 7 from J, leaving 18 bases between them. This CDR3 spans 15 amino acids. In germline, CDR1 is LNHNV, CDR2 YYDKDF (reference sequence). The repertoire was sequenced with immunoSEQ multiplex PCR; TCRdb's copy has only in-frame clones and lacks some. This table holds nearly 110,000 clones, 88% found once. The genes are TRBV15 and TRBJ1-1, with D possibly matching TRBD1 (5 bases). The TCR was taken from a man in his fifties or sixties with active or convalescent COVID-19. Material: peripheral blood. CDR3 coding DNA: TGTGCCACCAGCAGGGGACTTGAGGGAGCGGGTGAAGCTTTCTTT. Amino acid sequence: CATSRGLEGAGEAFF.